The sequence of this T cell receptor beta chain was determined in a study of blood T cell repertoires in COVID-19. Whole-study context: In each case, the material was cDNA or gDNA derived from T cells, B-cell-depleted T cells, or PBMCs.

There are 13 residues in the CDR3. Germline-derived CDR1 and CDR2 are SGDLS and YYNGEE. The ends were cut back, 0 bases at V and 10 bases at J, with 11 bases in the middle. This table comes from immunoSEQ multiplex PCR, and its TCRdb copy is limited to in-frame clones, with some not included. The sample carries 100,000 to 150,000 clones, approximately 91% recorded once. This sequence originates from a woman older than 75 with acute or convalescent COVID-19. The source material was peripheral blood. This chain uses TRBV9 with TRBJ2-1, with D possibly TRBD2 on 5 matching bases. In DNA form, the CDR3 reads TGTGCCAGCAGCGTAGGGCCCGAGGGAGAGCAGTTCTTC. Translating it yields CASSVGPEGEQFF.